A single sample is the source of the 31 T cell receptor beta chains below, sequenced in a study of T cell changes during pregnancy in multiple sclerosis. The protocol was immunoSEQ multiplex PCR, while the TCRdb copy is restricted to in-frame clones and leaves out a portion. The sample records about 100,000 clones, about 92% being singletons. The sample in question was peripheral blood, obtained in the second trimester of pregnancy. The origin of the receptors is a female donor with multiple sclerosis, enrolled in a pregnancy study.

The rearrangement joins TRBV7-9 to TRBJ1-4; 7 bases map to TRBD1. V shed 1 base, J shed 2 bases, and the junction held 4 bases outside the gene matches. The CDR3 sequence is 16 residues long. Per the germline V gene, CDR1 is SEHNR and CDR2 is FQNEAQ (reference sequence). CDR3 sequence: CASSLGQGGTNEKLFF. DNA of the CDR3: TGTGCCAGCAGCTTAGGGCAGGGGGGCACTAATGAAAAACTGTTTTTT.

The chain links TRBV2 to TRBJ2-7, with 7 nucleotides matching TRBD1. V dropped 6 bases and J dropped 4; count of bases not matched to a gene: 15. This CDR3 has 16 residues. Looked up from germline, CDR1 is SNHLY and CDR2 is FYNNEI. DNA for the CDR3: TGTGCCAGCAGGGGTGACAGGGAAGGAAGAACTTACGAGCAGTACTTC. Translated, it gives CASRGDREGRTYEQYF. Supplemented by reference TRBV2 and TRBJ2-7, the full variable domain reads EPEVTQTPSHQVTQMGQEVILRCVPISNHLYFYWYRQILGQKVEFLVSFYNNEISEKSEIFDDQFSVERPDGSNFTLKIRSTKLEDSAMYFCASRGDREGRTYEQYFGPGTRLTVT.

DNA for the CDR3: TGTGCCATCAGTGGCCTGACAGGGTTGGGGACTGAAGCTTTCTTT. It codes for CAISGLTGLGTEAFF. The chain has TRBV10-3 and TRBJ1-1, with 7 bases identical to TRBD1. Losses at the gene ends were 4 bases for V and 5 bases for J; bases not matched to a gene: 10. This CDR3 contains 15 residues. CDR1 is ENHRY, CDR2 SYGVKD, per germline.

This clone was counted once. The chain joins TRBV10-3 to TRBJ2-2; D might be TRBD2 (5 bases). Trimming took off 9 bases at V and 2 bases at J, with 10 bases between the two ends. Per the germline V gene, CDR1 is ENHRY and CDR2 is SYGVKD. The CDR3 runs to 13 residues. This CDR3 is CAIGLLNTGELFF. The CDR3 region has the DNA TGTGCCATAGGACTCTTAAACACCGGGGAGCTGTTTTTT.

The J gene is TRBJ2-2, the V gene TRBV4-1; D is unclear. The CDR3 spans 15 residues. Germline-derived CDR1 and CDR2 are MGHRA and YSYEKL. V shed 0 bases and J shed 6 bases, with 11 bases lying between them. This CDR3 is CASSQEQTRPGELFF. CDR3 DNA sequence: TGCGCCAGCAGCCAAGAACAGACGCGCCCCGGGGAGCTGTTTTTT.

The rearrangement uses TRBV28 and TRBJ2-7; 11 bases align to TRBD2. The CDR3 is made up of 18 amino acids. Germline CDR1 is MDHEN and CDR2 is SYDVKM. J was trimmed by 2 bases and V by 7 bases; bases with no gene match: 16. DNA of the CDR3: TGTGCCAGCATTCCTAGGGGGGCTAGCGGGAGGAGTACCTACGAGCAGTACTTC. Translation gives CASIPRGASGRSTYEQYF.

This sequence joins TRBV7-8 and TRBJ2-1; no clear D. The CDR3 totals 14 residues. V dropped 5 bases and J dropped 0 bases, with 8 bases sitting between them. Germline CDR1 reads SGHVS; CDR2 reads FQNEAQ. CDR3 bases: TGTGCCAGCAGCATATCTAGCTCCTACAATGAGCAGTTCTTC. It codes for CASSISSSYNEQFF.

The chain is built from TRBV4-1 and TRBJ2-1; the match to TRBD1 covers 7 bases. The trim removed 5 bases at V and 2 bases at J, leaving 3 bases unmatched. Germline lookup yields CDR1 MGHRA and CDR2 YSYEKL. CDR3 size: 14 residues. CDR3 DNA sequence: TGCGCCAGCAGCTCAGGGGGTACCTACAATGAGCAGTTCTTC. Translating it yields CASSSGGTYNEQFF.

This clone was recorded only once. The rearrangement links TRBV6-1 to TRBJ2-7, with 7 bases identical to TRBD2. There are 13 residues in the CDR3. CDR1 is MNHNS, CDR2 SASEGT, per germline. V trimming: 7 bases; J trimming: 3 bases; junction bases outside the gene matches: 6. The CDR3 is CASTVASGYEQYF. The CDR3 nucleotides read TGTGCCAGCACTGTTGCTAGCGGCTACGAGCAGTACTTC.

The chain joins TRBV18 to TRBJ2-5, with 9 bases aligning to TRBD2. CDR3 length: 14 residues. Looked up from germline, CDR1 is KGHSH and CDR2 is LQKENI. V shed 2 bases, J shed 4 bases, and the junction held 2 bases outside the gene matches. CDR3 region: CASSPELAGETQYF. CDR3 sequence (DNA): TGTGCCAGCTCACCAGAACTAGCGGGAGAGACCCAGTACTTC.

The chain is built from TRBV6-1 and TRBJ2-6, with TRBD1 matching 7 bases. V shed 4 bases, J shed 2 bases, and the junction held 5 bases outside the gene matches. Germline CDR1 and CDR2: MNHNS and SASEGT. The CDR3 consists of 16 residues. The CDR3 is CASSVRTGAGANVLTF. CDR3 bases: TGTGCCAGCAGTGTGCGGACAGGTGCTGGGGCCAACGTCCTGACTTTC.

The chain combines TRBV7-2 with TRBJ1-5; no firm D call. The V gene lost 4 bases and the J gene lost 7 bases, with 8 bases spanning the gap. Germline assignment: CDR1 SGHTA and CDR2 FQGNSA. This CDR3 region has 12 residues. CDR3 DNA: TGTGCCAGCAGCTCTCTCGGGCAGCCCCAGCATTTT. The encoded protein is CASSSLGQPQHF.

V is TRBV19 and J is TRBJ2-2; D not resolved. The CDR3 is 15 residues long. Germline values: CDR1 LNHDA, CDR2 SQIVND (reference sequence). Trimming took 3 bases from V and 4 from J, leaving 12 bases between them. The CDR3 here is CASSILVPGTGELFF. CDR3 DNA: TGTGCCAGTAGTATTCTGGTACCGGGCACCGGGGAGCTGTTTTTT. Variable domain in full (rest from reference TRBV19 and TRBJ2-2): DGGITQSPKYLFRKEGQNVTLSCEQNLNHDAMYWYRQDPGQGLRLIYYSQIVNDFQKGDIAEGYSVSREKKESFPLTVTSAQKNPTAFYLCASSILVPGTGELFFGEGSRLTVL.

The rearrangement links TRBV10-1 to TRBJ2-2; the match to TRBD1 covers 7 bases. CDR3 length equals 17 residues. The junction had 11 bases not matched to a gene; V was cut back by 5 bases and J by 2 bases. The germline gives CDR1 WNHNN, CDR2 SYGVQD (reference sequence). The CDR3 coding sequence is TGCGCCAGCAGTTCCAATTTCCGGGACAGCAACACCGGGGAGCTGTTTTTT. This sequence encodes CASSSNFRDSNTGELFF.

The chain recombines TRBV5-1 with TRBJ1-4; D may be TRBD1 (5 bases). The length of the CDR3 is 15 residues. V was shortened by 3 bases and J by 0 bases, with 9 bases between the two germline ends. Germline V gene sequence: CDR1 SGHRS, CDR2 YFSETQ. The CDR3 DNA reads TGCGCCAGCAGCTGGGGGGGTTCAACTAATGAAAAACTGTTTTTT. Protein sequence: CASSWGGSTNEKLFF. Based on the CDR3 plus reference TRBV5-1 and TRBJ1-4, the full variable domain is KAGVTQTPRYLIKTRGQQVTLSCSPISGHRSVSWYQQTPGQGLQFLFEYFSETQRNKGNFPGRFSGRQFSNSRSEMNVSTLELGDSALYLCASSWGGSTNEKLFFGSGTQLSVL.

V and J are TRBV5-1 and TRBJ2-3; tentatively, D is TRBD1 (5 bases). CDR3 length: 13 amino acids. Deletions cut 4 bases from V and 5 bases from J, with 11 bases between. The germline CDR1 and CDR2 sequences are SGHRS and YFSETQ. CDR3 sequence reads: CASSETVGDTQYF. The DNA for the CDR3 is TGCGCCAGCAGCGAGACAGTGGGAGATACGCAGTATTTT.

This rearrangement joins TRBV30 to TRBJ2-1; possibly TRBD2 for D (5 bases). V dropped 0 bases and J dropped 5 bases, with 17 bases sitting between them. Germline-derived CDR1 and CDR2 are GTSNPN and SVGIG (reference sequence). The CDR3 totals 16 residues. Here the CDR3 DNA reads TGTGCCTGGAGTGTACCTTCTCCTAGGCGGGACAATGAGCAGTTCTTC. Residues: CAWSVPSPRRDNEQFF.

The chain recombines TRBV19 with TRBJ2-1; 11 positions agree with TRBD2. With 5 bases clipped from V and 2 bases from J, the junction kept 2 bases outside the gene matches. Germline V gene lookup returns CDR1 LNHDA and CDR2 SQIVND (reference sequence). This CDR3 has 15 amino acids. CDR3 sequence: CASSLAGGAYNEQFF. CDR3 nucleotides: TGTGCCAGTAGTTTAGCGGGGGGGGCCTACAATGAGCAGTTCTTC. Together with reference TRBV19 and TRBJ2-1, the CDR3 gives the full variable domain: DGGITQSPKYLFRKEGQNVTLSCEQNLNHDAMYWYRQDPGQGLRLIYYSQIVNDFQKGDIAEGYSVSREKKESFPLTVTSAQKNPTAFYLCASSLAGGAYNEQFFGPGTRLTVL.

The chain recombines TRBV6-1 with TRBJ2-7; TRBD1 aligns across 11 bases. The V segment lost 1 base and the J segment 5 bases; nucleotides outside the gene matches: 4. This CDR3 is built from 15 residues. The germline V gene has CDR1 MNHNS and CDR2 SASEGT. CDR3 DNA sequence: TGTGCCAGCAGTGAAGGGACAGGGGGCATCGACGAGCAGTACTTC. It is translated as CASSEGTGGIDEQYF.

This rearrangement joins TRBV28 to TRBJ1-2, with D uncertain. The CDR3 totals 13 residues. Germline-derived CDR1 and CDR2 are MDHEN and SYDVKM. Trimming took off 4 bases at V and 8 bases at J, with 14 bases between the two ends. This chain's CDR3 is CASSSGRVRGYTF. As DNA, the CDR3 is TGTGCCAGCAGTTCCGGGAGGGTTCGAGGCTACACCTTC.

The CDR3 protein is CASRFTGNSQQFF. The CDR3 coding sequence is TGTGCCAGTAGGTTCACAGGGAATTCGCAGCAGTTCTTC. The chain carries TRBV19 and TRBJ2-1; a weak D match, TRBD1 (6 bases). This CDR3 spans 13 amino acids. V lost 6 bases, J lost 11 bases, and 17 bases lay in between. CDR1 is LNHDA, CDR2 SQIVND, per germline (reference sequence).

The genes are TRBV14 and TRBJ2-1; TRBD2 matches 7 bases. V lost 4 bases and J lost 10; bases outside the gene matches: 7. This CDR3 contains 13 residues. Germline V gives CDR1 SGHDN, CDR2 FVKESK. CDR3 residues: CASSRVLLAEQFF. CDR3 sequence (DNA): TGTGCCAGCAGCCGGGTTTTACTAGCGGAGCAGTTCTTC.

The gene calls are TRBV27 and TRBJ1-1, with a weak D call TRBD1 (5 bases). This CDR3 is built from 11 residues. V was clipped by 5 bases and J by 7 bases, with 8 bases between them. The germline V gene encodes CDR1 MNHEY and CDR2 SMNVEV (reference sequence). CDR3 amino acids: CASSGGVEAFF. The CDR3 region has the DNA TGTGCCAGCAGTGGGGGGGTTGAAGCTTTCTTT.

The chain's CDR3 is CASTLGLQNSPLHF. Written as DNA, the CDR3 is TGTGCCAGCACCCTGGGACTCCAGAATTCACCCCTCCACTTT. This chain uses TRBV6-5 with TRBJ1-6; perhaps TRBD1 as D (5 bases). Deletions cut 7 bases from V and 7 bases from J, with 14 bases between. Germline CDR1 MNHEY, CDR2 SVGAGI. The CDR3 consists of 14 residues.

This chain connects TRBV5-6 to TRBJ2-1; TRBD2 matches 8 bases. This CDR3 has 16 residues. Per germline, CDR1 SGHDT and CDR2 YYEEEE. The ends lost 1 base at V and 8 bases at J; junction bases unmatched: 11. The DNA for the CDR3 is TGTGCCAGCAGCTTGAGGCGGGAGGAACCCGGGGATGAGCAGTTCTTC. This gives the protein CASSLRREEPGDEQFF.

The V call is TRBV6-1, the J call TRBJ1-4; TRBD1 matches 9 bases. After removal of 6 bases from V and 8 bases from J, the junction contained 10 bases not matched to a gene. The CDR3 contains 15 residues. From germline, CDR1 is MNHNS and CDR2 SASEGT. The CDR3 here is CASRPSGTGNEKLFF. Here the CDR3 DNA reads TGTGCCAGCAGGCCATCCGGGACAGGGAACGAAAAACTGTTTTTT.

V and J are TRBV18 and TRBJ2-5, with TRBD2 matching 12 bases. The CDR3 is 13 residues long. The ends lost 3 bases at V and 10 bases at J; junction bases unmatched: 3. Germline-derived CDR1 and CDR2 are KGHSH and LQKENI. Here the CDR3 reads CASSPTSGSFQYF. The CDR3 region has the DNA TGTGCCAGCTCACCGACTAGCGGGAGTTTCCAGTACTTC.

The V gene is TRBV6-1, the J gene TRBJ1-1, with D unclear. The CDR3 loop spans 12 amino acids. Trimming shortened V by 2 bases and J by 2 bases, and 3 bases separated the two germline ends. Germline V gene sequence: CDR1 MNHNS, CDR2 SASEGT. The CDR3 loop reads CASSETNTEAFF. CDR3 nucleotides: TGTGCCAGCAGTGAAACAAACACTGAAGCTTTCTTT.

This rearrangement joins TRBV15 to TRBJ2-7, with D perhaps TRBD2 (5 bases). Germline CDR1 reads LNHNV; CDR2 reads YYDKDF (reference sequence). The CDR3 length is 14 residues. V shed 3 bases and J shed 2 bases, with 11 bases lying between them. The CDR3 loop reads CATSSFRTAYEQYF. In DNA, the CDR3 is TGTGCCACCAGCAGTTTTAGGACTGCCTACGAGCAGTACTTC.

This chain links TRBV19 with TRBJ1-1; D unclear. The germline V gene has CDR1 LNHDA and CDR2 SQIVND (reference sequence). V dropped 7 bases and J dropped 1 base, with 7 bases sitting between them. This CDR3 comprises 12 residues. DNA for the CDR3: TGTGCCAGTACCGCCGGGAACACTGAAGCTTTCTTT. Residues: CASTAGNTEAFF.

The chain recombines TRBV5-1 with TRBJ2-1, with 10 bases that match TRBD1. The CDR3 sequence is 15 residues long. Germline trimming cut 3 bases from V and 6 bases from J; bases unmatched to any gene: 6. The germline V gene has CDR1 SGHRS and CDR2 YFSETQ. The CDR3 sequence: CASSSGTGVSNEQFF. DNA for the CDR3: TGCGCCAGCAGCTCCGGGACAGGGGTTTCCAATGAGCAGTTCTTC.